A selection of T cell receptor beta chains follows, all from one sample in a study of long-term antiretroviral therapy in people with HIV. The table came from immunoSEQ multiplex PCR; TCRdb's copy has only in-frame clones and leaves some out. The data contain 20,000 to 30,000 clones, around 85% of them singletons. The specimen comprised unsorted PBMCs, sampled 2.3 years after starting antiretroviral therapy. The receptor set was obtained from a middle-aged man with HIV. The CDR3 runs from the conserved cysteine through the conserved F or W. A D gene is named only where the DNA matches it firmly. Size values are once, few and many counts, or a class for expanded clones, and some rows have none.

V gene	clone size	D gene	J gene	CDR3 DNA	CDR3 protein
TRBV11-2	.	.	TRBJ2-5	TGTGCCAGCTGGGGGGGCGGCCCAGAGACCCAGTACTTC	CASWGGGPETQYF
TRBV5-4	.	TRBD1	TRBJ2-1	TGTGCCAGCAGCCCCACAACAGGGGCCTCCTACAATGAGCAGTTCTTC	CASSPTTGASYNEQFF
TRBV7-9	.	.	TRBJ2-1	TGTGCCAGCAGCTCCAGCCAAGTCCCGGGAACTAAACGGAATGAGCAGTTCTTC	CASSSSQVPGTKRNEQFF
TRBV7-9	.	TRBD2	TRBJ2-3	TGTGCCAGCAGCTTAAGGCGGGGGGCGAGCACAGATACGCAGTATTTT	CASSLRRGASTDTQYF
TRBV11-2	.	.	TRBJ1-1	TGTGCCAGCAGCTTAGTGGGCAGTTTTAACACTGAAGCTTTCTTT	CASSLVGSFNTEAFF
TRBV11-3	.	TRBD1	TRBJ2-1	TGTGCCAGCAGCCCCCGACAGGGGATCAGTGGTGAGCAGTTCTTC	CASSPRQGISGEQFF
TRBV29-1	.	TRBD2	TRBJ2-1	TGCAGCGTTGAAGATCGAGCGGGAGGTATCAATGAGCAGTTCTTC	CSVEDRAGGINEQFF
TRBV12-5	.	.	TRBJ2-4	TGTGCTAGTGGTTTGCCCCTAGGAAACATTCAGTACTTC	CASGLPLGNIQYF
TRBV30	.	.	TRBJ1-1	TGTGCCTGGAGTGTACCGAGACAGCCGAACACTGAAGCTTTCTTT	CAWSVPRQPNTEAFF
TRBV11-2	once	.	TRBJ1-1	TGTGCCAGCAGCCAAGTGAGGTGGTCTACCGACACTGAAGCTTTCTTT	CASSQVRWSTDTEAFF
TRBV11-2	.	.	TRBJ2-7	TGTGCCAGCAGCCAGGGGTTCTCCTACGAGCAGTACTTC	CASSQGFSYEQYF
TRBV5-1	.	TRBD1	TRBJ2-2	TGCGCCAGCACGGGACAGGGGGTTGACACCGGGGAGCTGTTTTTT	CASTGQGVDTGELFF
TRBV9	.	.	TRBJ1-2	TGTGCCAGCAGCGTAGGGCAGGGGACTCATGGCTACACCTTC	CASSVGQGTHGYTF
TRBV6-1	once	.	TRBJ2-7	TGTGCCAGCAGTGAACTCGGCTTTACCTACGAGCAGTACTTC	CASSELGFTYEQYF